The 27 T cell receptor beta chains reported below all come from one sample, sequenced in a study of T cells in Graves' hyperthyroidism and ophthalmopathy. RNA transcripts gave rise to amplified TCR beta CDR3 regions. The study used the HTBI primer set for a first-round RT-PCR of the TCR CDR3. TCRdb processed the multiplex PCR reads anew with MiXCR; each CDR3 protein has one entry. The table records roughly 570,000 distinct CDR3 sequences, 46% of them present only once. The sequenced material came from peripheral blood or thyroid tissue (not recorded which). Every receptor here comes from an adult woman with Graves' disease, either hyperthyroidism or ophthalmopathy (not recorded which).

V is TRBV9 and J is TRBJ1-2; 7 positions agree with TRBD1. The length of the CDR3 is 14 residues. After removal of 0 bases from V and 4 bases from J, the junction contained 3 bases not matched to a gene. Per the germline V gene, CDR1 is SGDLS and CDR2 is YYNGEE. CDR3 DNA: TGTGCCAGCAGCGTAGCCGGGACAGTCTATGGCTACACCTTC. It translates to CASSVAGTVYGYTF.

This clonotype was seen ten or more times. The chain carries TRBV3-1 and TRBJ2-7; D is possibly TRBD1 (5 bases). Germline V gene sequence: CDR1 LGHDT, CDR2 YNNKEL (reference sequence). Trimming took off 1 base at V and 6 bases at J, with 7 bases between the two ends. The CDR3 contains 12 residues. CDR3 sequence (DNA): TGTGCCAGCAGCCAAGTGGGGCGCGAGCAGTACTTC. Protein: CASSQVGREQYF.

This clonotype appeared many times. V usage is TRBV29-1 and J usage is TRBJ1-1, with a possible D match to TRBD1 (5 bases). Trimming left V 7 bases short and J 4 bases short, with 13 bases between. The CDR3 spans 12 residues. Looked up from germline, CDR1 is SQVTM and CDR2 is ANQGSEA. The DNA of the CDR3 is TGCAGCGGGGGGGGAGTGGGCACTGAAGCTTTCTTT. This encodes CSGGGVGTEAFF.

In this sample, this clonotype turned up many times. This chain uses TRBV15 with TRBJ2-2; possibly TRBD1 for D (6 bases). Looked up from germline, CDR1 is LNHNV and CDR2 is YYDKDF (reference sequence). The V gene lost 1 base and the J gene lost 6 bases, with 18 bases spanning the gap. The CDR3 is 17 amino acids. CDR3 residues: CATSRGGMGAVPGELFF. CDR3 DNA sequence: TGTGCCACCAGCAGAGGAGGGATGGGGGCAGTCCCCGGGGAGCTGTTTTTT.

The chain carries TRBV12-3 or TRBV12-4 and TRBJ2-7; D is undetermined. V gave up 7 bases and J gave up 6 bases, with 19 bases separating them. The CDR3 is 14 residues long. The DNA for the CDR3 is TGTGCCAGCACCCCCCCAATGTCAAGTGCCGAGCAGTACTTC. This sequence encodes CASTPPMSSAEQYF.

This clonotype was recorded many times. The V gene is TRBV25-1, the J gene TRBJ1-2; a possible D gene is TRBD1 (5 bases). From germline, CDR1 is MGHDK and CDR2 SYGVNS. V gave up 3 bases and J gave up 4 bases, with 12 bases separating them. The CDR3 runs 14 residues. CDR3 nucleotide sequence: TGTGCCAGCAGTGAGGGACCGAGAACCTATGGCTACACCTTC. Translating gives CASSEGPRTYGYTF.

The chain is built from TRBV28 and TRBJ2-2, with a weak D call TRBD2 (6 bases). The CDR3 runs to 16 residues. Germline CDR1 MDHEN, CDR2 SYDVKM. Trimming shortened V by 6 bases and J by 4 bases, and 18 bases separated the two germline ends. The CDR3 DNA follows: TGTGCCAGCAGCCCAGACCGGGACTCGCTCACCGGGGAGCTGTTTTTT. Its translation: CASSPDRDSLTGELFF.

This clonotype appeared many times. V gene TRBV2 combines with J gene TRBJ2-2; D unclear. The length of the CDR3 is 13 residues. CDR1 and CDR2 from the germline V gene are SNHLY and FYNNEI. V shed 5 bases and J shed 1 base, with 5 bases lying between them. The CDR3 protein is CASSSRNTGELFF. In DNA form, the CDR3 reads TGTGCCAGCAGTAGCCGGAACACCGGGGAGCTGTTTTTT.

This clonotype was seen at least ten times. The chain joins TRBV5-1 to TRBJ2-7; tentative D call: TRBD2 (6 bases). The germline gives CDR1 SGHRS, CDR2 YFSETQ. CDR3 length equals 13 residues. Deletions cut 1 base from V and 6 bases from J, with 11 bases between. The DNA of the CDR3 is TGCGCCAGCAGCTTGAATTCGGGAGTCGAGCAGTACTTC. Its protein product is CASSLNSGVEQYF.

V is TRBV19 and J is TRBJ1-2, with 9 bases identical to TRBD1. The V and J ends lost 9 bases and 6 bases, in that order; junction bases with no gene match: 8. Germline CDR1 reads LNHDA; CDR2 reads SQIVND (reference sequence). This CDR3 comprises 13 residues. CDR3 coding DNA: TGTGCCAGCAAGGGACAGGGTATCGATGGCTACACCTTC. Translated, it gives CASKGQGIDGYTF.

This clonotype was picked up many times. V usage is TRBV6-1 and J usage is TRBJ2-7, with 10 bases aligning to TRBD1. Trimming cost V 0 bases and J 5 bases; bases outside gene matches: 7. The CDR3 runs 16 residues. CDR1 and CDR2 (germline): MNHNS, SASEGT. CDR3 DNA sequence: TGTGCCAGCAGTGAAGCAAGAGGACAGGGGGTAGACGAGCAGTACTTC. This gives the protein CASSEARGQGVDEQYF.

This clonotype was seen at least ten times. The chain joins TRBV2 to TRBJ2-7; D is undetermined. Germline V gives CDR1 SNHLY, CDR2 FYNNEI. This CDR3 is built from 12 residues. V lost 6 bases and J lost 3, with 9 bases in between. The chain's CDR3 is CASRTDGYEQYF. In DNA form, the CDR3 reads TGTGCCAGCAGGACGGACGGCTACGAGCAGTACTTC.

The chain joins TRBV7-9 to TRBJ2-6; D unresolved. Trimming shortened V by 1 base and J by 14 bases, and 6 bases separated the two germline ends. The germline CDR1 and CDR2 sequences are SEHNR and FQNEAQ (reference sequence). This CDR3 spans 11 amino acids. CDR3 region: CASSLVPFLTF. The CDR3 coding sequence is TGTGCCAGCAGCTTAGTACCCTTCCTGACTTTC. Full variable domain (outside the CDR3, taken from reference TRBV7-9 and TRBJ2-6): DTGVSQNPRHKITKRGQNVTFRCDPISEHNRLYWYRQTLGQGPEFLTYFQNEAQLEKSRLLSDRFSAERPKGSFSTLEIQRTEQGDSAMYLCASSLVPFLTFGAGSRLTVL.

This clonotype turned up a few times. The J gene is TRBJ2-7, the V gene TRBV7-9, with D hard to call. The length of the CDR3 is 13 residues. V lost 6 bases to trimming and J lost 5 bases, with 14 bases between them. Germline V CDR1 and CDR2: SEHNR, FQNEAQ (reference sequence). CDR3 DNA: TGTGCCAGCAGTGCCCCCCAACCGGACGAGCAGTACTTC. This codes for CASSAPQPDEQYF.

This clonotype came up many times. The CDR3 region is CASSEPGSGRETQYF. The CDR3 coding sequence is TGTGCCAGCAGTGAGCCCGGCAGCGGGAGGGAGACCCAGTACTTC. V and J are TRBV6-1 and TRBJ2-5, with 9 nucleotides matching TRBD2. This CDR3 comprises 15 residues. Germline CDR1 is MNHNS and CDR2 is SASEGT. J gave up 5 bases and V 3 bases, and 7 bases lay outside the gene matches.

V is TRBV20-1 and J is TRBJ2-5; D tentatively reads TRBD1 or TRBD2 (6 bases each). V was cut by 6 bases and J by 2 bases, with 16 bases left in between. This CDR3 has 14 amino acids. Germline CDR1 and CDR2: DFQATT and SNEGSKA (reference sequence). In DNA form, the CDR3 reads TGCAGTGCACCGAAACAGGGAGGACAAGAGACCCAGTACTTC. Its protein product is CSAPKQGGQETQYF.

The chain employs TRBV7-9 and TRBJ1-6; D is uncertain. CDR1 SEHNR and CDR2 FQNEAQ come from the germline V gene (reference sequence). The CDR3 is 13 amino acids. V shed 5 bases and J shed 9 bases, with 11 bases lying between them. CDR3 nucleotide sequence: TGTGCCAGCAGCCTGGATCGGCGTTCACCCCTCCACTTT. This translates into CASSLDRRSPLHF.

In this sample, this clonotype turned up many times. CDR3 DNA: TGTGCCAGCAATGTTCGCGGCAGCCAAGAGACCCAGTACTTC. Its protein is CASNVRGSQETQYF. This chain links TRBV7-2 with TRBJ2-5; D gene uncertain. The CDR3 runs to 14 residues. In germline, CDR1 is SGHTA, CDR2 FQGNSA. With 7 bases removed from V and 1 base from J, the gap between germline ends came to 13 bases.

The V call is TRBV29-1, the J call TRBJ2-7; either TRBD1 or TRBD2 may fit D (6 bases each). The CDR3 has 14 residues. The germline CDR1 and CDR2 sequences are SQVTM and ANQGSEA. V lost 4 bases and J lost 0, with 13 bases in between. Here the CDR3 DNA reads TGCAGCGTTGCCCGGGGGACAAGCTCCTACGAGCAGTACTTC. Amino acids: CSVARGTSSYEQYF.

The chain carries TRBV4-2 and TRBJ2-6, with a weak D call TRBD2 (6 bases). This CDR3 has 21 residues. CDR1 is LGHNA and CDR2 is YNFKEQ in the germline V gene. Trimming took 4 bases from V and 4 from J, leaving 29 bases between them. The CDR3 sequence: CASSPHGNSNQGLSGANVLTF. In nucleotides, the CDR3 is TGTGCCAGCAGCCCCCATGGGAATAGCAATCAGGGACTGTCAGGGGCCAACGTCCTGACTTTC.

The chain has TRBV12-3 or TRBV12-4 and TRBJ2-7, with a weak D call TRBD1 (7 bases). V lost 4 bases and J lost 2, with 18 bases in between. This CDR3 region has 16 residues. The CDR3 coding sequence is TGTGCCAGCAGTTACCAATCCGACAGGGAGGCCTACGAGCAGTACTTC. Protein sequence: CASSYQSDREAYEQYF.

The V call is TRBV20-1, the J call TRBJ2-3, with D possibly TRBD2 on 5 matching bases. Germline lookup yields CDR1 DFQATT and CDR2 SNEGSKA (reference sequence). V gave up 4 bases and J gave up 7 bases, with 12 bases separating them. The CDR3 totals 12 residues. The CDR3 loop reads CSATGSFYTQYF. Here the CDR3 DNA reads TGCAGTGCTACGGGGTCCTTTTATACGCAGTATTTT.

The sample holds many counts of this clonotype. The chain links TRBV19 to TRBJ1-5, with no clear D. The CDR3 is 13 residues long. V was clipped by 7 bases and J by 6 bases, with 13 bases between them. CDR1 is LNHDA and CDR2 is SQIVND in the germline V gene (reference sequence). CDR3 residues: CASNKGLLQPQHF. CDR3 in DNA: TGTGCCAGTAATAAAGGTCTTCTTCAGCCCCAGCATTTT.

The chain has TRBV7-9 and TRBJ2-6, with no clear D. The CDR3 is 12 residues long. The germline V and J ends were trimmed by 5 bases and 6 bases, with 5 bases remaining between them. Germline CDR1 and CDR2: SEHNR and FQNEAQ (reference sequence). The CDR3 bases are TGTGCCAGCAGCGACCCGGCCAACGTCCTGACTTTC. Its protein product is CASSDPANVLTF.

There are many counts of this clonotype. J is TRBJ1-6 and V is TRBV27; D is uncertain. With 8 bases removed from V and 7 bases from J, the gap between germline ends came to 9 bases. Germline lookup yields CDR1 MNHEY and CDR2 SMNVEV (reference sequence). This CDR3 region has 12 residues. The CDR3 DNA is TGTGCCAGCCGGGATGCAAATTCACCCCTCCACTTT. Translation: CASRDANSPLHF.

This clonotype showed up many times. This chain joins TRBV4-2 and TRBJ2-5; 9 bases line up with TRBD1. Germline V CDR1 and CDR2: LGHNA, YNFKEQ. The V segment lost 2 bases and the J segment 4 bases; nucleotides outside the gene matches: 11. The CDR3 has 17 residues. The DNA of the CDR3 is TGTGCCAGCAGCCAAATCCCGACAGGGGGATCGGTAGAGACCCAGTACTTC. Translating gives CASSQIPTGGSVETQYF.

V usage is TRBV7-8 and J usage is TRBJ1-2; the match to TRBD1 covers 11 bases. Losses at the gene ends were 4 bases for V and 5 bases for J; bases not matched to a gene: 9. The germline CDR1 and CDR2 sequences are SGHVS and FQNEAQ. CDR3 length: 16 amino acids. The CDR3 loop is CASSSRRDRGVYGYTF. CDR3 nucleotide sequence: TGTGCCAGCAGCTCGCGCCGGGACAGGGGGGTGTATGGCTACACCTTC.